The 6 T cell receptor beta chains reported below all come from one sample, sequenced in a study of blood T cell repertoires in COVID-19. The protocol was immunoSEQ multiplex PCR, while the TCRdb copy is restricted to in-frame clones and leaves out a portion. The data contain around 250,000 clones, nearly 90% of them singletons. Sequenced: peripheral blood. Receptors were obtained from a woman aged 55-70 years with COVID-19, enrolled during active disease.

This chain uses TRBV7-8 with TRBJ2-2, with 9 bases lining up with TRBD2. This CDR3 comprises 16 residues. CDR1 is SGHVS and CDR2 is FQNEAQ in the germline V gene. The trim removed 4 bases at V and 4 bases at J, leaving 7 bases unmatched. The DNA for the CDR3 is TGTGCCAGCAGCTCCCCGGGACTAGCCCCCACCGGGGAGCTGTTTTTT. This gives the protein CASSSPGLAPTGELFF.

This chain joins TRBV19 and TRBJ1-5; D uncertain. The ends were cut back, 7 bases at V and 1 base at J, with 14 bases in the middle. The V gene's germline CDR1 is LNHDA and CDR2 SQIVND (reference sequence). The CDR3 is 15 residues long. For the CDR3, the DNA is TGTGCCAGTAATACTCTGTCCGGGAGCAATCAGCCCCAGCATTTT. Amino acids: CASNTLSGSNQPQHF.

V usage is TRBV7-8 and J usage is TRBJ2-6; D unclear. Germline lookup yields CDR1 SGHVS and CDR2 FQNEAQ. Between the trimmed V and J ends, which lost 1 base and 4 bases, there was a span of 17 bases. The CDR3 length is 18 residues. The CDR3 DNA sequence: TGTGCCAGCAGCTTAGAGTTTGGGCACCTCTCGGGGGCCAACGTCCTGACTTTC. This gives the protein CASSLEFGHLSGANVLTF.

The CDR3 region is CASSRQNYGYTF. CDR3 bases: TGTGCCAGCAGCCGGCAAAACTATGGCTACACCTTC. This chain joins TRBV4-2 and TRBJ1-2; D is unresolved. The CDR3 runs 12 residues. Trimming left V 4 bases short and J 2 bases short, with 5 bases between. Germline V gene data show CDR1 as LGHNA and CDR2 as YNFKEQ.

This rearrangement joins TRBV14 to TRBJ2-1; TRBD2 matches 7 bases. V lost 1 base to trimming and J lost 9 bases; unmatched junction nucleotides: 0. The length of the CDR3 is 12 residues. CDR1 and CDR2 (germline): SGHDN, FVKESK. This CDR3 is CASSQGGGEQFF. For the CDR3, the DNA is TGTGCCAGCAGCCAAGGGGGGGGTGAGCAGTTCTTC.

This clone was seen only once. CDR3 coding DNA: TGTGCCAGCAGCTTCAACCTAGCGGGGGGTCTTGGTGAGCAGTTCTTC. It translates to CASSFNLAGGLGEQFF. The chain carries TRBV11-2 and TRBJ2-1; 11 bases agree with TRBD2. This CDR3 is built from 16 residues. The germline V gene has CDR1 SGHAT and CDR2 FQNNGV. With 3 bases clipped from V and 9 bases from J, the junction kept 10 bases outside the gene matches. The entire variable domain, with the rest obtained from reference TRBV11-2 and TRBJ2-1, is as follows: EAGVAQSPRYKIIEKRQSVAFWCNPISGHATLYWYQQILGQGPKLLIQFQNNGVVDDSQLPKDRFSAERLKGVDSTLKIQPAKLEDSAVYLCASSFNLAGGLGEQFFGPGTRLTVL.